This T cell receptor beta chain is from a study of Ad26.COV2.S vaccination and SARS-CoV-2 variants. About the study: By the intramuscular route, Ad26.COV2.S was given once, or twice 56 days apart.

Clones were read by immunoSEQ multiplex PCR, and TCRdb kept only the in-frame ones, dropping some. The sample shows roughly 250,000 clones, approximately 90% of them seen only once. Regarding treatment: roughly 19 received Ad26.COV2.S at low or high dose, single or two shots; several received placebo; per-sample allocation not given. Samples analyzed were those drawn on day 63 after the first vaccine or placebo injection. General study points: While placebo recipients had lower spike-specific TCR breadth, vaccine recipients had more. TCR breadth and depth analyses may have underestimated total T cell responses.

Notes on this clone: Its specificity is unknown.

The CDR3 runs 17 residues. CDR1 and CDR2 (germline): KGHSH, LQKENI. Trimming stripped 5 bases from V and 1 base from J, with 19 bases between. The origin of this receptor is a person aged 18-60 years who received the Ad26.COV2.S COVID-19 vaccine or a placebo. Material: peripheral blood, obtained in a trial of Ad26.COV2.S vaccine versus placebo. The chain joins TRBV18 to TRBJ2-3, with D perhaps matching TRBD1 (6 bases). CDR3 DNA: TGTGCCAGCTCAGGCTTAAGGATGGGGGCGCGCACAGATACGCAGTATTTT. Amino acid sequence: CASSGLRMGARTDTQYF. The full variable domain, rest sourced from reference TRBV18 and TRBJ2-3, is NAGVMQNPRHLVRRRGQEARLRCSPMKGHSHVYWYRQLPEEGLKFMVYLQKENIIDESGMPKERFSAEFPKEGPSILRIQQVVRGDSAAYFCASSGLRMGARTDTQYFGPGTRLTVL.